This TCR beta chain was captured in a study of blood T cell repertoires in COVID-19. Original methodology: Researchers report that nucleated cell counts were estimated from reference gene primer amplification. Libraries were prepared by immunoSEQ multiplex PCR; TCRdb keeps only in-frame clonotypes and omits some of them. V and J calls and clone size are copied from that table; D and trimming were computed from the DNA. The profile shows 180,000 or so clones, roughly 76% of them singletons. Germline CDR1 reads SGHAT; CDR2 reads FQNNGV. The CDR3 extends over 18 amino acids. Losses at the gene ends were 2 bases for V and 0 bases for J; bases not matched to a gene: 12.

This clonotype was sampled from a woman aged 40 to 50 with COVID-19, enrolled during active disease. Material: peripheral blood. This chain joins TRBV11-2 and TRBJ2-7; 8 nucleotides agree with TRBD1. This chain's CDR3 is CASSLSPVGQGSSYEQYF. CDR3 DNA sequence: TGTGCCAGCAGCTTATCCCCTGTAGGACAGGGTTCCTCCTACGAGCAGTACTTC. The whole variable domain, remainder taken from reference TRBV11-2 and TRBJ2-7, is EAGVAQSPRYKIIEKRQSVAFWCNPISGHATLYWYQQILGQGPKLLIQFQNNGVVDDSQLPKDRFSAERLKGVDSTLKIQPAKLEDSAVYLCASSLSPVGQGSSYEQYFGPGTRLTVT.